The entry below describes one T cell receptor (beta chain). Its antigen is undetermined. Using immunoSEQ multiplex PCR, the repertoire was profiled, and TCRdb retains in-frame clones only, with some absent. The table shows roughly 200,000 clones, with roughly four fifths occurring only once. The sample originates from a study of cytomegalovirus exposure and HLA in healthy donors. Study-wide context: The same platform used for the 500 to 850 first-cohort repertoires was also used for the 90 to 150 validation repertoires, as a later analysis reported. Study-wide results and caveats: Overall, around 160 TCR beta chains were annotated as cytomegalovirus-associated.

Germline V gene lookup returns CDR1 SQVTM and CDR2 ANQGSEA. This CDR3 region has 11 residues. The V end lost 6 bases, the J end lost 3 bases, and 9 bases lay between the germline ends. This sequence originates from a woman aged 18-30 years in good health and CMV-seropositive. The material sequenced was PBMCs. The chain combines TRBV29-1 with TRBJ2-7; tentatively, D is TRBD1 (5 bases). The CDR3 coding sequence is TGCAGCGTAGGACAATACTACGAGCAGTACTTC. Its protein product is CSVGQYYEQYF.